This passage covers 23 T cell receptor beta chains from one sample sequenced in a study of T cells in Graves' hyperthyroidism and ophthalmopathy. Amplification targeted TCR beta CDR3 regions from RNA transcripts. First-round RT-PCR with HTBI primers amplified the TCR CDR3 region. TCRdb re-called the multiplex PCR reads through MiXCR, storing one row per CDR3 protein. The data hold 400,000 to 550,000 distinct CDR3 sequences, with about an eighth observed a single time. Sequencing was done on a sample of blood. The receptors originated from a woman under 30 with Graves' hyperthyroidism.

This clonotype was found many times. The chain combines TRBV2 with TRBJ2-3; 8 bases align to TRBD2. Trimming cost V 8 bases and J 3 bases; bases outside gene matches: 10. CDR1 and CDR2 (germline): SNHLY, FYNNEI. This CDR3 is built from 15 residues. The CDR3 bases are TGTGCCAGCGGTATGGCGGGAGGAGGTACAGATACGCAGTATTTT. Protein sequence: CASGMAGGGTDTQYF.

The V and J genes are TRBV11-1 and TRBJ2-5, with unresolved D. In germline, CDR1 is SGHAT, CDR2 FQDESV (reference sequence). CDR3 length: 13 residues. V lost 7 bases, J lost 1 base, and 10 bases lay in between. Here the CDR3 reads CASTRPAQETQYF. The DNA of the CDR3 is TGTGCCAGCACCCGACCAGCCCAAGAGACCCAGTACTTC.

This clonotype has ten or more counts. This chain connects TRBV27 to TRBJ2-1; 8 nucleotides agree with TRBD2. CDR1 and CDR2 from the germline V gene are MNHEY and SMNVEV (reference sequence). The CDR3 length is 16 residues. Unmatched junction bases numbered 11, after V lost 3 bases and J lost 7 bases. The CDR3 sequence: CASSFLPGLDFNEQFF. The CDR3 DNA follows: TGTGCCAGCAGTTTCCTTCCGGGACTAGACTTTAATGAGCAGTTCTTC.

This clonotype was recorded at least ten times. The chain joins TRBV12-3 or TRBV12-4 to TRBJ2-3; D may match TRBD1 or TRBD2 (5 bases each). V lost 1 base to trimming and J lost 3 bases, with 32 bases between them. The CDR3 is made up of 22 amino acids. In nucleotides, the CDR3 is TGTGCCAGCAGTTTAGTCCCGGACCCTACCGGGGCAGCTACCTTTAGTACAGATACGCAGTATTTT. It translates to CASSLVPDPTGAATFSTDTQYF.

There are many counts of this clonotype. CDR3 in amino acids: CASSQNFLETQYF. The CDR3 DNA sequence: TGTGCCAGCAGCCAAAACTTCCTAGAGACCCAGTACTTC. V and J are TRBV14 and TRBJ2-5, with no clear D. This CDR3 spans 13 amino acids. Germline V gene sequence: CDR1 SGHDN, CDR2 FVKESK. Trimming pared 2 bases from V and 4 bases from J, leaving 8 bases between.

There are many counts of this clonotype. This chain joins TRBV7-3 and TRBJ2-5; 12 bases line up with TRBD2. With 4 bases clipped from V and 5 bases from J, the junction kept 2 bases outside the gene matches. The germline V gene has CDR1 SGHTA and CDR2 FQGTGA. CDR3 length equals 14 residues. This chain's CDR3 is CASSWTSGTETQYF. The CDR3 coding sequence is TGTGCCAGCAGCTGGACTAGCGGGACGGAGACCCAGTACTTC.

This clonotype was recorded many times. The chain has TRBV20-1 and TRBJ2-1; the D is unclear. Germline assignment: CDR1 DFQATT and CDR2 SNEGSKA (reference sequence). The CDR3 loop spans 13 amino acids. V was shortened by 6 bases and J by 3 bases, with 12 bases between the two germline ends. This CDR3 is CSANTPIYNEQFF. The CDR3 region has the DNA TGCAGTGCCAATACCCCAATCTACAATGAGCAGTTCTTC.

This clonotype was counted ten times or more. The rearrangement links TRBV6-1 to TRBJ2-7, with TRBD1 as a possible D gene (5 bases). V lost 5 bases, J lost 4 bases, and 12 bases lay in between. The CDR3 runs 13 residues. Germline V gene lookup returns CDR1 MNHNS and CDR2 SASEGT. The CDR3, as DNA: TGTGCCAGCAGTCCGGACACGGTTTACGAGCAGTACTTC. This translates into CASSPDTVYEQYF.

There are a few counts of this clonotype. This sequence joins TRBV19 and TRBJ1-5; D is possibly TRBD1 (6 bases). Per the germline V gene, CDR1 is LNHDA and CDR2 is SQIVND (reference sequence). V was shortened by 6 bases and J by 2 bases, with 14 bases between the two germline ends. There are 15 residues in the CDR3. This CDR3 is CASRNRDGGNQPQHF. Here the CDR3 DNA reads TGTGCCAGTAGGAACAGGGACGGGGGCAATCAGCCCCAGCATTTT.

This clonotype was counted at least ten times. The V gene is TRBV19, the J gene TRBJ1-1; 8 bases are a match to TRBD1. CDR1 and CDR2 (germline): LNHDA, SQIVND (reference sequence). The CDR3 loop spans 15 amino acids. V shed 7 bases and J 8 bases; nucleotides not matched to a gene: 15. The CDR3 sequence: CASTVSGGVRREAFF. CDR3 nucleotide sequence: TGTGCCAGTACAGTCTCAGGGGGCGTCCGTAGGGAAGCTTTCTTT.

This clonotype was recorded a few times. The CDR3 DNA reads as TGTGCCATCAGTGAGGGGGACTTCGAAGAGCAGTTCTTC. Amino acids: CAISEGDFEEQFF. This chain links TRBV10-3 with TRBJ2-1, with D perhaps TRBD2 (6 bases). The CDR3 runs 13 residues. CDR1 and CDR2 (germline): ENHRY, SYGVKD. The V gene lost 2 bases and the J gene lost 10 bases, with 12 bases spanning the gap.

In this sample, this clonotype turned up many times. The gene calls are TRBV7-2 and TRBJ2-1; D might be TRBD1 or TRBD2, each matching 5 bases. Germline V CDR1 and CDR2: SGHTA, FQGNSA. Trimming cost V 4 bases and J 7 bases, with 14 bases left between them. The CDR3 consists of 14 residues. CDR3 DNA: TGTGCCAGCAGCTCCGAGGGGCTGGGAAATGAGCAGTTCTTC. Residues: CASSSEGLGNEQFF.

This clonotype was counted between two and nine times. This may be a read error: a much more frequent sequence differs by one nucleotide. V is TRBV11-3 and J is TRBJ2-1; the D is unclear. V gave up 5 bases and J gave up 0 bases, with 17 bases separating them. Germline lookup yields CDR1 SGHNT and CDR2 YENEEA. The CDR3 extends over 17 amino acids. The DNA of the CDR3 is TGTGCCAGCAGCCCTGAATCCGAGGTCCACTCCTACAATGAGCAGTTCTTC. Translating it yields CASSPESEVHSYNEQFF.

This clonotype has a handful of counts. The chain recombines TRBV7-9 with TRBJ1-2; perhaps TRBD1 as D (6 bases). The CDR3 extends over 18 amino acids. CDR1 SEHNR and CDR2 FQNEAQ come from the germline V gene (reference sequence). The V gene lost 0 bases and the J gene lost 0 bases, with 17 bases spanning the gap. The CDR3 loop reads CASSLAGDKKGPNYGYTF. In nucleotides, the CDR3 is TGTGCCAGCAGCTTAGCCGGGGACAAAAAGGGGCCTAACTATGGCTACACCTTC.

This clonotype was counted ten times or more. The chain is built from TRBV3-1 and TRBJ2-1; D gene ambiguous. CDR1 and CDR2 (germline): LGHDT, YNNKEL (reference sequence). The CDR3 covers 14 residues. The germline V and J ends were trimmed by 4 bases and 5 bases, with 12 bases remaining between them. The CDR3 bases are TGTGCCAGCAGCCCCCGATTGGGGAACAATGAGCAGTTCTTC. This gives the protein CASSPRLGNNEQFF.

This clonotype has at least ten counts. The J gene is TRBJ1-2, the V gene TRBV24-1; a weak D match, TRBD1 (5 bases). The CDR3 contains 16 residues. With 2 bases removed from V and 8 bases from J, the gap between germline ends came to 20 bases. Germline V gene lookup returns CDR1 KGHDR and CDR2 SFDVKD. The chain's CDR3 is CATSDSPGRDHRGYTF. The CDR3, as DNA: TGTGCCACCAGTGATTCGCCCGGCAGGGACCATAGAGGCTACACCTTC.

This clonotype showed up many times. The chain carries TRBV18 and TRBJ2-1; no clear D gene. Germline CDR1 is KGHSH and CDR2 is LQKENI. V lost 3 bases and J lost 7, with 7 bases in between. The CDR3 length is 12 residues. The CDR3 nucleotides are TGTGCCAGCTCACCCTCAGTTAATGAGCAGTTCTTC. Its translation is CASSPSVNEQFF. Based on the CDR3 plus reference TRBV18 and TRBJ2-1, the full variable domain is NAGVMQNPRHLVRRRGQEARLRCSPMKGHSHVYWYRQLPEEGLKFMVYLQKENIIDESGMPKERFSAEFPKEGPSILRIQQVVRGDSAAYFCASSPSVNEQFFGPGTRLTVL.

This clonotype was observed a handful of times. The chain carries TRBV7-8 and TRBJ1-5; TRBD1 might be the D (6 bases). In germline, CDR1 is SGHVS, CDR2 FQNEAQ. CDR3 length equals 13 residues. V was pared by 7 bases and J by 7 bases, with 14 bases between. Written as DNA, the CDR3 is TGTGCCAGCACCACGAGCGGGGGCCAGCCCCAGCATTTT. It translates to CASTTSGGQPQHF.

CDR3 protein: CASSSQGAQGNEKLFF. The CDR3 nucleotides read TGTGCCAGTAGTTCCCAGGGGGCGCAGGGAAATGAAAAACTGTTTTTT. This chain uses TRBV19 with TRBJ1-4; 8 bases match TRBD1. After removal of 5 bases from V and 5 bases from J, the junction contained 10 bases not matched to a gene. Germline values: CDR1 LNHDA, CDR2 SQIVND (reference sequence). This CDR3 has 16 amino acids.

The rearrangement links TRBV12-3 or TRBV12-4 to TRBJ1-1; D is unclear. Trimming removed 5 bases at V and 4 bases at J, with 11 bases between. There are 13 residues in the CDR3. The CDR3 spells CASSPQTSTEAFF. In DNA form, the CDR3 reads TGTGCCAGCAGTCCTCAGACCAGCACTGAAGCTTTCTTT.

This clonotype showed up just a few times. The V call is TRBV20-1, the J call TRBJ2-7, with unresolved D. V was pared by 0 bases and J by 0 bases, with 12 bases between. The CDR3 sequence is 15 residues long. CDR1 is DFQATT, CDR2 SNEGSKA, per germline (reference sequence). The CDR3: CSARDIFQLSYEQYF. The CDR3 nucleotides are TGCAGTGCTAGAGATATATTTCAGCTCTCCTACGAGCAGTACTTC.

In the case of this clonotype: A clone one base away is much larger, so this may be a read error. The J gene is TRBJ1-4, the V gene TRBV7-8, with TRBD1 matching over 7 bases. CDR3 length: 16 amino acids. V shed 1 base and J 3 bases; nucleotides not matched to a gene: 5. CDR1 is SGHVS and CDR2 is FQNEAQ in the germline V gene. The CDR3 nucleotides are TGTGCCAGCAGCTTAGGAGGGGGCGAGGCTAATGAAAAACTGTTTTTT. This encodes CASSLGGGEANEKLFF.

There are a few counts of this clonotype. V gene TRBV5-4 combines with J gene TRBJ2-1; D unresolved. The germline V and J ends were trimmed by 4 bases and 8 bases, with 13 bases remaining between them. Germline V gives CDR1 SGHNT, CDR2 YYREEE (reference sequence). This CDR3 is 13 amino acids long. The CDR3 loop is CASSAFASHEQFF. The CDR3 nucleotides are TGTGCCAGCAGCGCCTTCGCCTCGCATGAGCAGTTCTTC.